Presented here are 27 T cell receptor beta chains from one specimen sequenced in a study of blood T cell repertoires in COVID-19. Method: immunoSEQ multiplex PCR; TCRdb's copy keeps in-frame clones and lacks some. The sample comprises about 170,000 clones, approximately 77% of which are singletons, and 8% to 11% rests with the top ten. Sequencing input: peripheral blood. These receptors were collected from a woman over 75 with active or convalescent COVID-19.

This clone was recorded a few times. CDR3 sequence (DNA): TGTGCCTGGACTGACAGGTCTTATGGCTACACCTTC. Its protein is CAWTDRSYGYTF. The chain combines TRBV30 with TRBJ1-2; D perhaps matches TRBD1 (6 bases). CDR1 is GTSNPN and CDR2 is SVGIG in the germline V gene (reference sequence). Trimming pared 4 bases from V and 5 bases from J, leaving 11 bases between. The CDR3 has 12 amino acids. The entire variable domain, with the rest obtained from reference TRBV30 and TRBJ1-2, is as follows: SQTIHQWPATLVQPVGSPLSLECTVEGTSNPNLYWYRQAAGRGLQLLFYSVGIGQISSEVPQNLSASRPQDRQFILSSKKLLLSDSGFYLCAWTDRSYGYTFGSGTRLTVV.

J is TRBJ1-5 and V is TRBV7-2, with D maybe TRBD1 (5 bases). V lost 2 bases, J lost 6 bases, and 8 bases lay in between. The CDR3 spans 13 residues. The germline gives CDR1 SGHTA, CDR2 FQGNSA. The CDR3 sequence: CASSLIGAQPQHF. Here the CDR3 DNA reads TGTGCCAGCAGCTTAATAGGGGCTCAGCCCCAGCATTTT. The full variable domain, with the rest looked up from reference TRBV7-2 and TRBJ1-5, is GAGVSQSPSNKVTEKGKDVELRCDPISGHTALYWYRQSLGQGLEFLIYFQGNSAPDKSGLPSDRFSAERTGGSVSTLTIQRTQQEDSAVYLCASSLIGAQPQHFGDGTRLSIL.

The CDR3 loop is CASSLAHPGLAGVQTQYF. CDR3 DNA sequence: TGCGCCAGCAGCTTGGCCCATCCGGGACTAGCGGGAGTACAGACCCAGTACTTC. The genes are TRBV5-1 and TRBJ2-5; TRBD2 aligns across 14 bases. V dropped 0 bases and J dropped 6; count of bases not matched to a gene: 10. The CDR3 is made up of 18 amino acids. The V gene's germline CDR1 is SGHRS and CDR2 YFSETQ.

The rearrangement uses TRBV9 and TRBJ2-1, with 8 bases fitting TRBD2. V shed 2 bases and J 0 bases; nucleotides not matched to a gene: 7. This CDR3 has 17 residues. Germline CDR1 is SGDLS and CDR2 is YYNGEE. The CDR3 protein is CASSVEPSGGSYNEQFF. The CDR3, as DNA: TGTGCCAGCAGCGTCGAGCCAAGCGGGGGCTCCTACAATGAGCAGTTCTTC.

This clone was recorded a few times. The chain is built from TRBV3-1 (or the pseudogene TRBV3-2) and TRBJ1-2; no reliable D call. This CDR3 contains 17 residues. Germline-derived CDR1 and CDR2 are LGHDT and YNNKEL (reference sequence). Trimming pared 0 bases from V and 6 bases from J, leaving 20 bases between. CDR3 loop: CASSQDTAVAVFDGYTF. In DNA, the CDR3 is TGTGCCAGCAGCCAAGATACAGCGGTGGCCGTGTTTGATGGCTACACCTTC.

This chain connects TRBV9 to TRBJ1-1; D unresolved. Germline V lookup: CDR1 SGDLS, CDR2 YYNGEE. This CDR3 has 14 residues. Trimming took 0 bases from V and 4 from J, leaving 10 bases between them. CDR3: CASSVAPGITEAFF. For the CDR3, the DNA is TGTGCCAGCAGCGTAGCCCCGGGAATCACTGAAGCTTTCTTT. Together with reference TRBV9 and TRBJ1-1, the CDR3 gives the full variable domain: DSGVTQTPKHLITATGQRVTLRCSPRSGDLSVYWYQQSLDQGLQFLIQYYNGEERAKGNILERFSAQQFPDLHSELNLSSLELGDSALYFCASSVAPGITEAFFGQGTRLTVV.

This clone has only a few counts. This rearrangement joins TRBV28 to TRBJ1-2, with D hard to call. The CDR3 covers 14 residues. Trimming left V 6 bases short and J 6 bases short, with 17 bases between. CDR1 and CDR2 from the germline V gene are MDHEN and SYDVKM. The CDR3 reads CASRSKSVQNGYTF. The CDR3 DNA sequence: TGTGCCAGCAGGTCCAAATCAGTCCAAAATGGCTACACCTTC.

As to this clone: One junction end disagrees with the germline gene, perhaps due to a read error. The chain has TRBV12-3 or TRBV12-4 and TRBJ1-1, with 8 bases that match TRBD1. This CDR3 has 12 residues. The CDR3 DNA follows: TGTGCCAGCAGTCCTCGAGACAGGGGAGGAATCTTT. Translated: CASSPRDRGGIF.

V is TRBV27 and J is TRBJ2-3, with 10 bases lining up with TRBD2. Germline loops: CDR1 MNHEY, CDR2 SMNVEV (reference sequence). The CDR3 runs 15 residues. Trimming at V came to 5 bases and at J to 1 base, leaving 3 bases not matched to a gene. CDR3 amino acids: CASSTTSGGTDTQYF. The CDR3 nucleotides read TGTGCCAGCAGTACAACTAGCGGGGGCACAGATACGCAGTATTTT.

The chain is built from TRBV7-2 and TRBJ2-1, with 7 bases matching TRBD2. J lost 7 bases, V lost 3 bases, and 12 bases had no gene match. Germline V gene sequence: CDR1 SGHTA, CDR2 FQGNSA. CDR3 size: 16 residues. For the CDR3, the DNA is TGTGCCAGCAGCTTTGGCCGGGGGGTAGGTAGAAATGAGCAGTTCTTC. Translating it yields CASSFGRGVGRNEQFF.

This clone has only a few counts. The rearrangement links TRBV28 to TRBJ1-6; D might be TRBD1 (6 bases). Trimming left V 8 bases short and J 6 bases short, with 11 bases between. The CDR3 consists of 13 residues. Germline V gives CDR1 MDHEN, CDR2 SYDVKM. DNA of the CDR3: TGTGCCAGCGAGGGGGGGGGTAATTCACCCCTCCACTTT. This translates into CASEGGGNSPLHF.

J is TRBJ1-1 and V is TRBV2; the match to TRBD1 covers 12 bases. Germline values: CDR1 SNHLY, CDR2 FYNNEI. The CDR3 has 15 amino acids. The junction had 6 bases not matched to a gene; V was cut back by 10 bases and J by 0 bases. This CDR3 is CATLGTGGLNTEAFF. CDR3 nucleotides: TGTGCCACCCTAGGGACAGGGGGCCTGAACACTGAAGCTTTCTTT.

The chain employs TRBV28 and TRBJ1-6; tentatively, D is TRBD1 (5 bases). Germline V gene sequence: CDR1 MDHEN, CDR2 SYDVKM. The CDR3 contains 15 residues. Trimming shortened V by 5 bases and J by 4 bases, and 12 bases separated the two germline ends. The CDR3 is CASSEGVTYNSPLHF. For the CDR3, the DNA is TGTGCCAGCAGTGAAGGGGTGACGTATAATTCACCCCTCCACTTT.

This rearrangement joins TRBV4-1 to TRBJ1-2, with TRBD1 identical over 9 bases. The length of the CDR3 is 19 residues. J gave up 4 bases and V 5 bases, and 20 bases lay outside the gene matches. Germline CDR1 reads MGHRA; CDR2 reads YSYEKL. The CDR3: CASSFRYPGQGDLSYGYTF. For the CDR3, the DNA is TGCGCCAGCAGCTTCCGGTACCCGGGACAGGGAGATCTTAGCTATGGCTACACCTTC.

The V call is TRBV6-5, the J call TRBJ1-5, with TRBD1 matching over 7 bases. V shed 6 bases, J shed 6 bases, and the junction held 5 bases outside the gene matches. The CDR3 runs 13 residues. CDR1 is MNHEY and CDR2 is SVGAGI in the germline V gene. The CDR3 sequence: CASRPTGVQPQHF. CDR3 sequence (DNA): TGTGCCAGCAGACCAACAGGGGTTCAGCCCCAGCATTTT.

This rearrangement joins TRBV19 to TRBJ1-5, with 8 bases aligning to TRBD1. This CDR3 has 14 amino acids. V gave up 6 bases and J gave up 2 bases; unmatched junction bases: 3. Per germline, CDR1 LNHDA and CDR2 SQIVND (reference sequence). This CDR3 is CASSQTGGNQPQHF. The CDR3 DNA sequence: TGTGCCAGTAGCCAGACAGGGGGCAATCAGCCCCAGCATTTT.

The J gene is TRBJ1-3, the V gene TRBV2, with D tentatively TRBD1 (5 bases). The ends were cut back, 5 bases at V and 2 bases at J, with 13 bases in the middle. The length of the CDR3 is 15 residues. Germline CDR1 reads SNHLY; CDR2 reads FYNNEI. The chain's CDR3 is CASSPGRVPGNTIYF. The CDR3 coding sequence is TGTGCCAGCAGTCCAGGGAGGGTCCCTGGAAACACCATATATTTT.

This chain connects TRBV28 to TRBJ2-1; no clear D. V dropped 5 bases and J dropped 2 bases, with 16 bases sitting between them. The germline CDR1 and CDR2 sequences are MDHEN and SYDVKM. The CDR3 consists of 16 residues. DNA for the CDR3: TGTGCCAGCAGTCTCCTACCGTTGAGTCCCTACAATGAGCAGTTCTTC. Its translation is CASSLLPLSPYNEQFF.

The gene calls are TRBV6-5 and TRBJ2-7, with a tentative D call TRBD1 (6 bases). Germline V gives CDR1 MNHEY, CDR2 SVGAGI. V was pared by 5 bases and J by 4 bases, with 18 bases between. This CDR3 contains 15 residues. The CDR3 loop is CASSRRGQGTYEQYF. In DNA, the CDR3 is TGTGCCAGCAGTCGCCGGGGCCAAGGGACATACGAGCAGTACTTC.

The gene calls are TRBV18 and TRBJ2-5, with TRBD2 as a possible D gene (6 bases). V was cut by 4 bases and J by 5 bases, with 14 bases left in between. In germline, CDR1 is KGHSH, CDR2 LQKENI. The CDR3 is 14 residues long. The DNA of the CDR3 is TGTGCCAGCTCACAACGCACGGGGGTCGAGACCCAGTACTTC. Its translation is CASSQRTGVETQYF. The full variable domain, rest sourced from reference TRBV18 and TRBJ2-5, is NAGVMQNPRHLVRRRGQEARLRCSPMKGHSHVYWYRQLPEEGLKFMVYLQKENIIDESGMPKERFSAEFPKEGPSILRIQQVVRGDSAAYFCASSQRTGVETQYFGPGTRLLVL.

CDR3: CASSPTGAGEKLFF. In DNA form, the CDR3 reads TGTGCCAGCAGTCCGACAGGGGCGGGCGAAAAACTGTTTTTT. This chain joins TRBV5-5 and TRBJ1-4; TRBD1 aligns across 8 bases. Germline-derived CDR1 and CDR2 are SGHKS and YYEKEE (reference sequence). There are 14 residues in the CDR3. Trimming cost V 5 bases and J 8 bases; bases outside gene matches: 8.

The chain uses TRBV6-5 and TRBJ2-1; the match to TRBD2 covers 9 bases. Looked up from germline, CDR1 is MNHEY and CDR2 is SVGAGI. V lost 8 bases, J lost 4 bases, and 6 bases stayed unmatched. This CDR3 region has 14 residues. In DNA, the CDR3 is TGTGCCAGCCAGCGCGGGAGGGCTTACAATGAGCAGTTCTTC. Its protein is CASQRGRAYNEQFF.

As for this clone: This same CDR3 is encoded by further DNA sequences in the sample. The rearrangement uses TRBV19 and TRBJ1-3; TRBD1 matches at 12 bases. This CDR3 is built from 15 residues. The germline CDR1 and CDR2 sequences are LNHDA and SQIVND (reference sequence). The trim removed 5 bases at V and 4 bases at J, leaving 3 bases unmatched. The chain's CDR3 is CASSGTGGSGNTIYF. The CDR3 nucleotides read TGTGCCAGTAGTGGGACAGGGGGCTCGGGAAACACCATATATTTT.

The CDR3 reads CASSVGDRALSPQHF. The CDR3 DNA reads as TGTGCCAGCAGCGTAGGGGACAGGGCCCTCTCGCCCCAGCATTTT. The rearrangement links TRBV9 to TRBJ1-5; TRBD1 agrees at 9 bases. Germline values: CDR1 SGDLS, CDR2 YYNGEE. V shed 0 bases and J 9 bases; nucleotides not matched to a gene: 7. There are 15 residues in the CDR3.

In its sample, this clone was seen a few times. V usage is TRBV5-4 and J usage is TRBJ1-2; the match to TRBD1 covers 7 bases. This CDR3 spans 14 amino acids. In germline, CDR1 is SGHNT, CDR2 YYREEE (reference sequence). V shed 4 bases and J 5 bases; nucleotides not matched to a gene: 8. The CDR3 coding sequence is TGTGCCAGCAGCCTAAGGGGACAGCCTTATGGCTACACCTTC. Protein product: CASSLRGQPYGYTF.

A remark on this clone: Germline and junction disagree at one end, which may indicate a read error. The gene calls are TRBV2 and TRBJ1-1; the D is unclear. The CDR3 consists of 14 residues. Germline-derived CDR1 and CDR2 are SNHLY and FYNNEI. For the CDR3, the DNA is TGTGCCAGCAGTGAGGTCAATGGCAGGACTGACGCTTTCTTT. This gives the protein CASSEVNGRTDAFF.

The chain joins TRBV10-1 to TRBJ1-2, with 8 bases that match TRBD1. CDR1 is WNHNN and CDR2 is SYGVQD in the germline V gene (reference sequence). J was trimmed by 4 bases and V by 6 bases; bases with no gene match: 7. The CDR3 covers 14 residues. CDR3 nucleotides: TGCGCCAGCAGGAACAGGGGGGAGGTCTATGGCTACACCTTC. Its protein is CASRNRGEVYGYTF.